The 25 T cell receptor beta chains below all came from one sample that was sequenced in a study of tissue T cells after allogeneic stem cell transplantation. The method was immunoSEQ multiplex PCR; TCRdb's version includes in-frame clones alone and lacks a portion of them. The sample yields about 43,000 clones, roughly 89% seen once. The sequences come from blood, collected before transplantation. These receptors were collected from a woman aged 40-75 years who later had graft-versus-host disease after an allogeneic stem cell transplant.

This chain connects TRBV12-3 or TRBV12-4 to TRBJ2-7, with D unresolved. The CDR3 contains 12 residues. V lost 6 bases and J 0 bases, leaving 6 bases between the germline ends. CDR3 nucleotide sequence: TGTGCCAGCAGGAGCCGCTCCTACGAGCAGTACTTC. Encoded protein: CASRSRSYEQYF.

The chain links TRBV27 to TRBJ1-1; 10 bases map to TRBD1. Germline loops: CDR1 MNHEY, CDR2 SMNVEV (reference sequence). V shed 4 bases, J shed 1 base, and the junction held 9 bases outside the gene matches. This CDR3 is built from 17 residues. In nucleotides, the CDR3 is TGTGCCAGCAGTTCGGGACAGGGGAGTTTGAGGAACACTGAAGCTTTCTTT. Translation gives CASSSGQGSLRNTEAFF.

The V gene is TRBV11-2, the J gene TRBJ2-7; D is unresolved. This CDR3 is built from 13 residues. The V gene's germline CDR1 is SGHAT and CDR2 FQNNGV. The ends were cut back, 5 bases at V and 1 base at J, with 9 bases in the middle. CDR3 DNA: TGTGCCAGCAGCCAAGGGCCTTCCTACGAGCAGTACTTC. It specifies CASSQGPSYEQYF.

The chain combines TRBV18 with TRBJ1-6; TRBD1 might be the D (5 bases). V lost 1 base to trimming and J lost 7 bases, with 11 bases between them. Looked up from germline, CDR1 is KGHSH and CDR2 is LQKENI. This CDR3 is 15 amino acids long. The chain's CDR3 is CASSPQAGLNSPLHF. The CDR3 nucleotides read TGTGCCAGCTCACCACAAGCAGGGTTGAATTCACCCCTCCACTTT.

V is TRBV3-1 (or the pseudogene TRBV3-2) and J is TRBJ2-1, with 8 bases aligning to TRBD1. CDR3 size: 14 residues. The V segment lost 4 bases and the J segment 7 bases; nucleotides outside the gene matches: 6. Germline-derived CDR1 and CDR2 are LGHDT and YNNKEL (reference sequence). The CDR3 region is CASSPRQGRNEQFF. The CDR3 nucleotides are TGTGCCAGCAGCCCAAGACAGGGGAGGAATGAGCAGTTCTTC.

V gene TRBV10-3 combines with J gene TRBJ2-1; D may be TRBD2 (5 bases). The CDR3 runs 11 residues. Trimming removed 5 bases from V and 10 bases from J, with 9 bases in between. The germline gives CDR1 ENHRY, CDR2 SYGVKD. CDR3 sequence reads: CAISQTGEQFF. DNA of the CDR3: TGTGCCATCAGTCAAACGGGAGAGCAGTTCTTC.

This clone has a single count. This sequence joins TRBV5-1 and TRBJ2-2; D is unclear. Per the germline V gene, CDR1 is SGHRS and CDR2 is YFSETQ. This CDR3 spans 13 amino acids. Trimming removed 0 bases from V and 6 bases from J, with 6 bases in between. DNA for the CDR3: TGCGCCAGCAGCTTGGATTTTCCCGGGGAGCTGTTTTTT. Translating gives CASSLDFPGELFF.

The rearrangement links TRBV5-5 to TRBJ2-3, with 8 bases fitting TRBD2. The germline gives CDR1 SGHKS, CDR2 YYEKEE (reference sequence). There are 14 residues in the CDR3. The trim removed 1 base at V and 6 bases at J, leaving 4 bases unmatched. Written as DNA, the CDR3 is TGTGCCAGCAGCTTGCGAGCGGGAGTGGATACGCAGTATTTT. Translated, it gives CASSLRAGVDTQYF.

This clone was detected only once. The V gene is TRBV7-3, the J gene TRBJ1-6; perhaps TRBD1 as D (5 bases). The CDR3 has 15 residues. V was clipped by 5 bases and J by 1 base, with 9 bases between them. Germline V gene sequence: CDR1 SGHTA, CDR2 FQGTGA. The CDR3 nucleotides are TGTGCCAGCAGCGCGGGGGTTTCCTATAATTCACCCCTCCACTTT. This encodes CASSAGVSYNSPLHF. Full variable domain (outside the CDR3, taken from reference TRBV7-3 and TRBJ1-6): GAGVSQTPSNKVTEKGKYVELRCDPISGHTALYWYRQSLGQGPEFLIYFQGTGAADDSGLPNDRFFAVRPEGSVSTLKIQRTERGDSAVYLCASSAGVSYNSPLHFGNGTRLTVT.

This clone was observed a handful of times. The rearrangement links TRBV11-2 to TRBJ2-7, with TRBD2 matching 10 bases. The germline V gene has CDR1 SGHAT and CDR2 FQNNGV. V lost 0 bases to trimming and J lost 2 bases; unmatched junction nucleotides: 1. The CDR3 has 15 residues. CDR3 sequence: CASSLEGTSAYEQYF. The CDR3 nucleotides are TGTGCCAGCAGCTTAGAAGGGACTAGCGCCTACGAGCAGTACTTC.

This CDR3 reads CASSFTKTDTQYF. The DNA of the CDR3 is TGTGCCAGCAGTTTTACCAAAACAGATACGCAGTATTTT. The chain recombines TRBV12-3 or TRBV12-4 with TRBJ2-3; unclear D gene. The CDR3 sequence is 13 residues long. V was pared by 3 bases and J by 3 bases, with 7 bases between.

The chain joins TRBV28 to TRBJ2-1; TRBD2 matches at 8 bases. Germline CDR1 reads MDHEN; CDR2 reads SYDVKM. The V segment lost 1 base and the J segment 3 bases; nucleotides outside the gene matches: 14. The length of the CDR3 is 19 residues. CDR3 region: CASSLLSSWSSGFYNEQFF. The CDR3 coding sequence is TGTGCCAGCAGTTTATTGTCGAGTTGGTCTAGCGGGTTCTACAATGAGCAGTTCTTC.

V gene TRBV2 combines with J gene TRBJ1-5; the D is unclear. V was trimmed by 2 bases and J by 0 bases, leaving 5 bases between them. The germline gives CDR1 SNHLY, CDR2 FYNNEI. CDR3 size: 14 residues. In nucleotides, the CDR3 is TGTGCCAGCAGTGAACCTCTTAGCAATCAGCCCCAGCATTTT. Protein product: CASSEPLSNQPQHF.

The rearrangement joins TRBV27 to TRBJ2-7, with 8 bases that match TRBD2. This CDR3 is built from 14 residues. Trimming cost V 3 bases and J 6 bases; bases outside gene matches: 7. Germline V lookup: CDR1 MNHEY, CDR2 SMNVEV (reference sequence). The CDR3 spells CASSFRREAFEQYF. The CDR3 nucleotides are TGTGCCAGCAGTTTCCGGCGGGAGGCCTTCGAGCAGTACTTC.

V is TRBV20-1 and J is TRBJ1-5, with D unresolved. CDR1 DFQATT and CDR2 SNEGSKA come from the germline V gene (reference sequence). The CDR3 has 11 residues. Trimming shortened V by 3 bases and J by 2 bases, and 2 bases separated the two germline ends. CDR3 nucleotides: TGCAGTGCTAGCGGCAATCAGCCCCAGCATTTT. It translates to CSASGNQPQHF.

The chain combines TRBV7-2 with TRBJ2-5; TRBD2 aligns across 7 bases. V lost 5 bases to trimming and J lost 5 bases; unmatched junction nucleotides: 14. Germline lookup yields CDR1 SGHTA and CDR2 FQGNSA. This CDR3 spans 16 amino acids. The CDR3 spells CASSLRGGASFETQYF. Here the CDR3 DNA reads TGTGCCAGCAGCCTCCGGGGAGGGGCCTCCTTTGAGACCCAGTACTTC.

The chain has TRBV30 and TRBJ2-7; D not resolved. CDR1 and CDR2 from the germline V gene are GTSNPN and SVGIG (reference sequence). With 2 bases removed from V and 2 bases from J, the gap between germline ends came to 7 bases. The CDR3 is 12 amino acids. The CDR3 DNA reads as TGTGCCTGGAGTAGGCTTACCTACGAGCAGTACTTC. It encodes CAWSRLTYEQYF.

The V gene is TRBV4-3, the J gene TRBJ1-1; D not certain. CDR1 and CDR2 from the germline V gene are LGHNA and YSLEER. V dropped 0 bases and J dropped 2 bases, with 7 bases sitting between them. The CDR3 totals 14 residues. The CDR3 DNA is TGCGCCAGCAGCCAAGACAGCCTAAACACTGAAGCTTTCTTT. This codes for CASSQDSLNTEAFF.

The J gene is TRBJ1-1, the V gene TRBV7-3; a possible D gene is TRBD1 (5 bases). Trimming pared 5 bases from V and 1 base from J, leaving 8 bases between. In germline, CDR1 is SGHTA, CDR2 FQGTGA. This CDR3 has 13 residues. The CDR3 loop reads CASSQTANTEAFF. The CDR3 DNA follows: TGTGCCAGCAGCCAGACAGCGAACACTGAAGCTTTCTTT.

This clone came up once. The chain carries TRBV7-2 and TRBJ2-1; 9 nucleotides align to TRBD2. Germline loops: CDR1 SGHTA, CDR2 FQGNSA. The V gene end was trimmed by 3 bases and the J gene end by 7 bases; junction bases not matched to a gene: 10. This CDR3 region has 16 residues. CDR3 protein: CASSLSPSGIRNEQFF. The CDR3 DNA sequence: TGTGCCAGCAGCTTGAGCCCTAGCGGGATAAGGAATGAGCAGTTCTTC.

The rearrangement joins TRBV19 to TRBJ1-1; D is undetermined. Germline V gene data show CDR1 as LNHDA and CDR2 as SQIVND (reference sequence). This CDR3 spans 16 amino acids. The germline V and J ends were trimmed by 5 bases and 0 bases, with 16 bases remaining between them. Here the CDR3 reads CASSVPAQEMNTEAFF. As DNA, the CDR3 is TGTGCCAGTAGTGTGCCGGCGCAGGAAATGAACACTGAAGCTTTCTTT.

CDR3 in DNA: TGTGCCAGCACCCCCTCCGGGACAGGGGCCATCAATGAGCAGTTCTTC. Its translation is CASTPSGTGAINEQFF. The V gene is TRBV28, the J gene TRBJ2-1; the match to TRBD1 covers 10 bases. The germline CDR1 and CDR2 sequences are MDHEN and SYDVKM. This CDR3 region has 16 residues. J was trimmed by 6 bases and V by 7 bases; bases with no gene match: 12.

The gene calls are TRBV6-2 or TRBV6-3 and TRBJ2-1, with 8 bases lining up with TRBD2. Germline CDR1 and CDR2: MNHEY and SVGEGT. CDR3 size: 16 residues. J was trimmed by 7 bases and V by 2 bases; bases with no gene match: 10. The chain's CDR3 is CASSYDTSGGGNEQFF. CDR3 nucleotides: TGTGCCAGCAGTTACGACACTAGCGGAGGAGGGAATGAGCAGTTCTTC.

The chain has TRBV20-1 and TRBJ2-1; D is perhaps TRBD1 (5 bases). The germline V and J ends were trimmed by 5 bases and 12 bases, with 5 bases remaining between them. The CDR3 has 8 amino acids. Germline assignment: CDR1 DFQATT and CDR2 SNEGSKA (reference sequence). CDR3 loop: CSAGAQFF. CDR3 coding DNA: TGCAGTGCTGGGGCGCAGTTCTTC.

This chain uses TRBV19 with TRBJ2-7; D not resolved. CDR1 is LNHDA and CDR2 is SQIVND in the germline V gene (reference sequence). This CDR3 has 12 amino acids. Trimming removed 3 bases at V and 7 bases at J, with 10 bases between. Here the CDR3 reads CASSISPSEQYF. The CDR3 DNA reads TGTGCCAGTAGTATTTCCCCAAGTGAGCAGTACTTC. Full variable domain (remainder filled in from reference TRBV19 and TRBJ2-7): DGGITQSPKYLFRKEGQNVTLSCEQNLNHDAMYWYRQDPGQGLRLIYYSQIVNDFQKGDIAEGYSVSREKKESFPLTVTSAQKNPTAFYLCASSISPSEQYFGPGTRLTVT.